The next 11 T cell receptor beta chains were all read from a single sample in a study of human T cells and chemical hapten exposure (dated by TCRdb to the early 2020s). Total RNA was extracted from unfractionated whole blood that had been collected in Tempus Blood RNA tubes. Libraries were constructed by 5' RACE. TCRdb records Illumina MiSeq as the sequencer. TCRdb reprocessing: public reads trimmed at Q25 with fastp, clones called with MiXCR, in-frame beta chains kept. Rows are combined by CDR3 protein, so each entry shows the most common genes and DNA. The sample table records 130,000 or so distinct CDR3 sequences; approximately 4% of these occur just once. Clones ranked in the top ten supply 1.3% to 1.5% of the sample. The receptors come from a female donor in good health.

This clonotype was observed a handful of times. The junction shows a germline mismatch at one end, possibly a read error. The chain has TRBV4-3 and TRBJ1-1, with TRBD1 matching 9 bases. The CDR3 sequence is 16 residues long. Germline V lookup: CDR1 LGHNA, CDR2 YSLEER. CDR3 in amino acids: CASSQAPRTGETEVFF. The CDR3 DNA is TGCGCCAGCAGCCAAGCCCCAAGGACAGGGGAAACTGAAGTTTTCTTT.

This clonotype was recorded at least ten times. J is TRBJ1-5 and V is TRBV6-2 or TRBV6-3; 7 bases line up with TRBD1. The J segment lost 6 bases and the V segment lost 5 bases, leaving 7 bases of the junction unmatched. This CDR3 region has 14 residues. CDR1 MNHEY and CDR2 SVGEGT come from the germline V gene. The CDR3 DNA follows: TGTGCCAGCAGTAGGGGGCAGCGGGTTCAGCCCCAGCATTTT. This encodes CASSRGQRVQPQHF.

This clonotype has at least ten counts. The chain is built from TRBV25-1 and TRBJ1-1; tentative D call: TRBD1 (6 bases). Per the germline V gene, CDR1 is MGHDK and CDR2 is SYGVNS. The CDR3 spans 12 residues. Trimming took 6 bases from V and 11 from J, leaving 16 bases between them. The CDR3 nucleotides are TGTGCCAGCAGAGCACAGGGATCGAGGGCTTTCTTT. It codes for CASRAQGSRAFF.

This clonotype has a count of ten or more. The CDR3 DNA reads as TGCGCCAGCAGCGCAGCTCCGGGGGTACAAACAGATACGCAGTATTTT. This encodes CASSAAPGVQTDTQYF. This sequence joins TRBV5-1 and TRBJ2-3, with D perhaps matching TRBD2 (6 bases). There are 16 residues in the CDR3. V shed 4 bases and J shed 3 bases, with 18 bases lying between them. From germline, CDR1 is SGHRS and CDR2 YFSETQ.

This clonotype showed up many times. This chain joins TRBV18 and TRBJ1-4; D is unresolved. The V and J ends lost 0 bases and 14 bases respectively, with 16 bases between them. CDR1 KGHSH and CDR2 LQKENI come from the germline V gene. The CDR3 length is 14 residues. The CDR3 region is CASSPPSGSQKLFF. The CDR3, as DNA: TGTGCCAGCTCACCACCGTCCGGCAGTCAGAAGCTGTTTTTT.

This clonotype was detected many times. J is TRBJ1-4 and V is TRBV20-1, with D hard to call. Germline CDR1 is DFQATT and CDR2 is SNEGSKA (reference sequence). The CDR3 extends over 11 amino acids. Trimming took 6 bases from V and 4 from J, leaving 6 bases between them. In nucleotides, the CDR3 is TGCAGTGCCAGTTATAATGAAAAACTGTTTTTT. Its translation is CSASYNEKLFF.

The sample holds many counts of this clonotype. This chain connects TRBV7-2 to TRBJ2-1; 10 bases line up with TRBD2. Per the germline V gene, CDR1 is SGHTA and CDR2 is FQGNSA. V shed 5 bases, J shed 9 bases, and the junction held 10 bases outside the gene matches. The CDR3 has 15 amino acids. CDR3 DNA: TGTGCCAGCAGCACGCCGGGACTAGCGTTCACTGAGCAGTTCTTC. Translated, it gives CASSTPGLAFTEQFF.

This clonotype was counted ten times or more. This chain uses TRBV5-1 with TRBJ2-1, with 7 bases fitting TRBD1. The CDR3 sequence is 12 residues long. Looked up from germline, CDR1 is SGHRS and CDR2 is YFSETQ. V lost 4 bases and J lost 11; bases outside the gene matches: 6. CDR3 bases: TGCGCCAGCAGCGCCAGGGACAGCCAGCAGTTCTTC. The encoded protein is CASSARDSQQFF.

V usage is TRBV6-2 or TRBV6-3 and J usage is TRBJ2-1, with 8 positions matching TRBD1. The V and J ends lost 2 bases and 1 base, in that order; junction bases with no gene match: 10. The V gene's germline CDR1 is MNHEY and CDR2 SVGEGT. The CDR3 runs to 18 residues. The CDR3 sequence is CASSYPRQGMSSYNEQFF. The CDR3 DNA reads TGTGCCAGCAGTTACCCTAGACAGGGGATGTCGTCCTACAATGAGCAGTTCTTC.

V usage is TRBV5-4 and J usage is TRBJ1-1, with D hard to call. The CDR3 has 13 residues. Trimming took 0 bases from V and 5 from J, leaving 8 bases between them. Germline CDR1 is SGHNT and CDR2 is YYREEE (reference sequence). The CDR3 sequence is CASSLVGRTEAFF. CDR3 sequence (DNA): TGTGCCAGCAGCTTGGTCGGGCGGACTGAAGCTTTCTTT.

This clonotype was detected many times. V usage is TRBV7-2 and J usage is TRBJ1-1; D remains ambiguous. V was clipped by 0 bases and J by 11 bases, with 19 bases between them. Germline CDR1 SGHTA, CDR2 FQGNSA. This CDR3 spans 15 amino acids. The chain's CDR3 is CASSLAGNLAFRAFF. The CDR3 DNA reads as TGTGCCAGCAGCTTAGCGGGTAATCTGGCATTCAGGGCTTTCTTT.